This is a list of T cell receptor beta chains from one sample in a study of vaccination effects on CD4 cells after COVID-19. These receptors have no identified antigens. Assay: immunoSEQ multiplex PCR; the TCRdb copy retains only in-frame clones and omits some. The repertoire holds around 40,000 clones, with about 65% as singletons. The sequenced sample was CD4+ T cells from PBMCs cultured without peptide, obtained before COVID-19 vaccination. These receptors all come from a human donor who received a COVID-19 vaccine. Both conserved end residues are part of each CDR3. A D gene is named only where the DNA matches it firmly. A clone size is listed for some rows: how often the clone was seen (once, few, many), or a class if it is expanded.

v_gene	d_gene	j_gene	abundance	CDR3aa	CDR3nt
TRBV7-6	TRBD2	TRBJ2-1	NA	CASSLLSSGGHNEQFF	TGTGCCAGCAGCTTATTATCCAGCGGGGGCCACAATGAGCAGTTCTTC
TRBV7-8	NA	TRBJ2-3	NA	CASSLGGAPDTQYF	TGTGCCAGCAGCTTAGGGGGGGCGCCAGATACGCAGTATTTT
TRBV2	TRBD1	TRBJ1-5	NA	CASGEQGAVGRSQHF	TGTGCCAGCGGGGAACAGGGGGCGGTTGGTAGGTCCCAGCATTTT
TRBV7-9	NA	TRBJ2-3	NA	CASSLGGASTDTQYF	TGTGCCAGCAGCTTAGGGGGGGCCAGCACAGATACGCAGTATTTT
TRBV6-1	NA	TRBJ2-3	NA	CASSEASVRTDTQYF	TGTGCCAGCAGTGAAGCGAGCGTGCGCACAGATACGCAGTATTTT
TRBV28	NA	TRBJ1-3	NA	CASRSPHGGNTIYF	TGTGCCAGCCGATCCCCCCACGGGGGAAACACCATATATTTT
TRBV6-5	TRBD1	TRBJ1-1	NA	CASGKQGLNTEAFF	TGTGCCAGCGGGAAACAGGGGCTGAACACTGAAGCTTTCTTT
TRBV6-5	TRBD1	TRBJ1-2	few	CASRHGTGTYGYTF	TGTGCCAGCAGGCACGGGACAGGAACATATGGCTACACCTTC
TRBV18	TRBD1	TRBJ2-6	NA	CASSLGQGYHSGANVLTF	TGTGCCAGCTCCTTGGGACAGGGGTATCACTCTGGGGCCAACGTCCTGACTTTC
TRBV9	NA	TRBJ2-2	NA	CASSVRDRTGELFF	TGTGCCAGCAGCGTACGAGACCGGACCGGGGAGCTGTTTTTT
TRBV7-9	NA	TRBJ2-7	NA	CASSSRTETYEQYF	TGTGCCAGCAGCTCGAGGACAGAGACCTACGAGCAGTACTTC
TRBV6-1	TRBD1	TRBJ2-1	NA	CASSEVTGQGNNEQFF	TGTGCCAGCAGTGAAGTTACGGGACAGGGGAACAATGAGCAGTTCTTC
TRBV9	TRBD2	TRBJ2-2	NA	CASSPGLAGDTGELFF	TGTGCCAGCAGCCCAGGACTAGCGGGAGACACCGGGGAGCTGTTTTTT
TRBV18	NA	TRBJ2-1	NA	CASSPSSGYNEQFF	TGTGCCAGCTCACCAAGTAGCGGCTACAATGAGCAGTTCTTC
TRBV19	NA	TRBJ2-7	NA	CASSGVRGYEQYF	TGTGCCAGTAGTGGGGTCAGGGGCTACGAGCAGTACTTC
TRBV6-1	TRBD2	TRBJ2-7	NA	CASSEIAGGSYEQYF	TGTGCCAGCAGTGAAATAGCGGGAGGGTCCTACGAGCAGTACTTC
TRBV27	NA	TRBJ1-4	NA	CASRDVNEKLFF	TGTGCCAGCAGGGACGTTAATGAAAAACTGTTTTTT
TRBV6-5	NA	TRBJ1-5	NA	CASSYSVISNQPQHF	TGTGCCAGCAGTTACTCAGTTATTAGCAATCAGCCCCAGCATTTT
TRBV11-2	NA	TRBJ2-7	NA	CASSLSAANYEQYF	TGTGCCAGCAGCTTATCCGCGGCCAACTACGAGCAGTACTTC
TRBV27	NA	TRBJ1-5	NA	CASSRGSSSNQPQHF	TGTGCCAGCAGCAGGGGTTCAAGTAGCAATCAGCCCCAGCATTTT
TRBV27	NA	TRBJ1-2	NA	CASSPTLGQRGNYGYTF	TGTGCCAGCAGTCCCACGCTCGGACAGCGAGGGAACTATGGCTACACCTTC
TRBV3-1/TRBV3-2	NA	TRBJ1-1	NA	CASSLRGGAEAFF	TGTGCCAGCAGCCTCAGGGGAGGGGCTGAAGCTTTCTTT
TRBV27	TRBD1	TRBJ1-5	NA	CASSLTGDQPQHF	TGTGCCAGCAGTTTAACAGGGGATCAGCCCCAGCATTTT
TRBV7-8	NA	TRBJ2-1	NA	CASSLEVPSSYNEQFF	TGTGCCAGCAGCTTAGAGGTCCCCAGCTCCTACAATGAGCAGTTCTTC
TRBV6-4	NA	TRBJ1-2	NA	CASRNSAGAYGYTF	TGTGCCAGCAGGAACTCAGCAGGGGCCTATGGCTACACCTTC
TRBV18	NA	TRBJ1-3	NA	CASSTQGPGNTIYF	TGTGCCAGCTCAACCCAGGGTCCCGGAAACACCATATATTTT
TRBV19	TRBD1	TRBJ1-5	NA	CASRRGRDSNQPQHF	TGTGCCAGTAGAAGGGGGCGGGATAGCAATCAGCCCCAGCATTTT
TRBV7-8	TRBD1	TRBJ1-1	NA	CASSRDRGENTEAFF	TGTGCCAGCAGCCGAGACAGGGGCGAGAACACTGAAGCTTTCTTT
TRBV5-6	TRBD1	TRBJ1-1	NA	CASSEAGTGDFNTEAFF	TGTGCCAGCAGCGAAGCCGGGACAGGGGATTTTAACACTGAAGCTTTCTTT
TRBV6-5	NA	TRBJ2-3	NA	CASNQLASLDTQYF	TGTGCCAGCAATCAGTTAGCCTCACTAGATACGCAGTATTTT
TRBV6-2/TRBV6-3	NA	TRBJ2-5	NA	CASSPYGRNQETQYF	TGTGCCAGCAGTCCATACGGGCGGAATCAAGAGACCCAGTACTTC
TRBV5-4	NA	TRBJ1-1	NA	CASSLWGAGEAFF	TGTGCCAGCAGCTTGTGGGGGGCGGGTGAAGCTTTCTTT
TRBV2	TRBD1	TRBJ1-5	once	CASSKGQANQPQHF	TGTGCCAGCAGCAAGGGACAGGCCAATCAGCCCCAGCATTTT
TRBV5-4	NA	TRBJ2-1	NA	CASSPHRAGEQFF	TGTGCCAGCAGCCCCCATCGGGCGGGTGAGCAGTTCTTC
TRBV11-2	NA	TRBJ1-2	few	CASSPQAEWSYTF	TGTGCCAGCAGCCCACAGGCGGAGTGGAGCTACACCTTC
TRBV7-6	TRBD2	TRBJ2-4	NA	CASSPRSGRLAKNIQYF	TGTGCCAGCAGCCCCCGTAGCGGGAGACTTGCCAAAAACATTCAGTACTTC
TRBV7-2	NA	TRBJ2-1	NA	CASSLVGSSNEQFF	TGTGCCAGCAGCTTAGTAGGGAGTTCAAATGAGCAGTTCTTC
TRBV30	NA	TRBJ1-5	NA	CAWSYSNQPQHF	TGTGCCTGGAGCTATAGCAATCAGCCCCAGCATTTT
TRBV2	NA	TRBJ2-3	NA	CASSEGGLEVGDTQYF	TGTGCCAGCAGTGAAGGGGGTTTAGAGGTCGGGGATACGCAGTATTTT
TRBV9	TRBD2	TRBJ2-3	NA	CASSVVTSGGYKGHPDTQYF	TGTGCCAGCAGCGTAGTGACTAGCGGGGGGTACAAGGGGCATCCAGATACGCAGTATTTT
TRBV6-1	TRBD1	TRBJ1-1	NA	CASSDRDRGLDTEAFF	TGTGCCAGCAGTGATCGTGACAGGGGGCTAGACACTGAAGCTTTCTTT
TRBV4-2	NA	TRBJ2-2	NA	CASSQESLFGGGSNTGELFF	TGTGCCAGCAGCCAAGAATCACTTTTTGGCGGGGGCTCGAACACCGGGGAGCTGTTTTTT
TRBV5-1	TRBD1	TRBJ1-2	NA	CASSSSWDSLGGYTF	TGCGCCAGCAGCTCGTCTTGGGACAGCCTGGGAGGCTACACCTTC
TRBV7-8	NA	TRBJ1-2	NA	CASSREKDYGYTF	TGTGCCAGCAGCCGAGAAAAGGACTATGGCTACACCTTC
TRBV3-1/TRBV3-2	NA	TRBJ1-4	NA	CASSSSGTLNEKLFF	TGTGCCAGCAGCTCTTCAGGTACCCTTAATGAAAAACTGTTTTTT
TRBV5-6	NA	TRBJ1-5	NA	CASAPGPLDDQPQHF	TGTGCCAGCGCTCCGGGACCGTTGGATGATCAGCCCCAGCATTTT
TRBV7-7	TRBD2	TRBJ2-2	few	CASSSLAGGNTGELFF	TGTGCCAGCAGCTCTTTAGCGGGAGGTAACACCGGGGAGCTGTTTTTT